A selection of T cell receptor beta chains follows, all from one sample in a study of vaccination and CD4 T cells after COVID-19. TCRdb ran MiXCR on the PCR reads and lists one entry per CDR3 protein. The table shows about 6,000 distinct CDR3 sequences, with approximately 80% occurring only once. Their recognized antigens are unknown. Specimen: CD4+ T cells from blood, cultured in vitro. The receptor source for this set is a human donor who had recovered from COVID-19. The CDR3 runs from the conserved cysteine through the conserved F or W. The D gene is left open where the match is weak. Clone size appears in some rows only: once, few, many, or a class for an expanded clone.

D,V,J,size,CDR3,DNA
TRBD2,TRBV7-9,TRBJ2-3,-,CASSLVGRGGTDTQYF,TGTGCCAGCAGCTTAGTCGGGCGGGGGGGCACAGATACGCAGTATTTT
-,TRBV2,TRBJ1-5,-,CASSEALGFSYSNQPQHF,TGTGCCAGCAGTGAAGCTTTGGGGTTTTCTTATAGCAATCAGCCCCAGCATTTT
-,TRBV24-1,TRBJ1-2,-,CATSVSDSSGYTF,TGTGCCACCAGTGTCTCGGACAGTAGTGGCTACACCTTC
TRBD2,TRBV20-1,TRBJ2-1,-,CSAGRLAAGEQFF,TGCAGTGCTGGACGACTAGCGGCGGGTGAGCAGTTCTTC
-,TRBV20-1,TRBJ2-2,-,CSARGNRFDTGELFF,TGCAGTGCTAGGGGGAATAGGTTTGACACCGGGGAGCTGTTTTTT
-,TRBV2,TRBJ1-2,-,CASRLGTGGDGYTF,TGTGCCAGCAGGCTCGGGACGGGGGGCGATGGCTACACCTTC
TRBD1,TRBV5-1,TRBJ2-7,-,CASSFRTGSYEQYF,TGCGCCAGCAGCTTCAGGACAGGGAGCTACGAGCAGTACTTC
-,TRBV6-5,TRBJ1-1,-,CASSYWTRGTEAFF,TGTGCCAGCAGTTACTGGACAAGGGGCACTGAAGCTTTCTTT
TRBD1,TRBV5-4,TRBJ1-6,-,CASSPGQRSGSPLHF,TGTGCCAGCAGCCCGGGACAGCGGTCTGGTTCACCCCTCCACTTT
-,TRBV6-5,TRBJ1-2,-,CASSYRKANYGYTF,TGTGCCAGCAGTTATCGTAAAGCAAACTATGGCTACACCTTC
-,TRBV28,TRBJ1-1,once,CASLGVNTEAFF,TGTGCCAGCCTGGGGGTGAACACTGAAGCTTTCTTT
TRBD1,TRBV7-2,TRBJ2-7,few,CASSKGGSLYEQYF,TGTGCCAGCAGCAAAGGGGGCTCCCTCTACGAGCAGTACTTC
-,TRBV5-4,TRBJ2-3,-,CASSLESGRIDTQYF,TGTGCCAGCAGCTTGGAAAGCGGTCGGATAGATACGCAGTATTTT
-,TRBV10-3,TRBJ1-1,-,CAISERTAVNTEAFF,TGTGCCATCAGTGAACGGACAGCCGTGAACACTGAAGCTTTCTTT
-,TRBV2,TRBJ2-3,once,CASVGNPAGDTQYF,TGTGCCAGCGTGGGCAACCCAGCGGGAGATACGCAGTATTTT
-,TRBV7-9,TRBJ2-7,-,CASSFATKSYEQYF,TGTGCCAGCAGCTTTGCCACTAAGTCCTACGAGCAGTACTTC
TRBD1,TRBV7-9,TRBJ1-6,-,CASSLGTGANSPLHF,TGTGCCAGCAGCTTAGGGACAGGGGCAAATTCACCCCTCCACTTT
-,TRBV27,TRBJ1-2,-,CASSLAWEHPKYGYTF,TGTGCCAGCAGTTTAGCCTGGGAACACCCCAAATATGGCTACACCTTC
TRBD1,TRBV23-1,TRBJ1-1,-,CASSQSTGQERNTEAFF,TGCGCCAGCAGTCAATCAACCGGACAGGAGCGGAACACTGAAGCTTTCTTT
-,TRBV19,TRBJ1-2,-,CASSIPGNPNYGYTF,TGTGCCAGTAGTATACCAGGGAACCCCAACTATGGCTACACCTTC
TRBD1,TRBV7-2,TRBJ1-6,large,CASSPRTGITYNSPLHF,TGTGCCAGCAGCCCAAGGACAGGGATCACCTATAATTCACCCCTCCACTTT
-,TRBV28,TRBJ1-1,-,CASSLLQVGNTEAFF,TGTGCCAGCAGTCTCTTACAGGTTGGGAACACTGAAGCTTTCTTT
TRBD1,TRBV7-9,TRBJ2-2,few,CASSLTGGGTGELFF,TGTGCCAGCAGCTTAACAGGGGGCGGCACCGGGGAGCTGTTTTTT
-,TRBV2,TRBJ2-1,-,CASSEAPLVTNEQFF,TGTGCCAGCAGTGAAGCCCCCCTAGTAACCAATGAGCAGTTCTTC
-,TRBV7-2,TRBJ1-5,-,CASSLAPSTGGHQHF,TGTGCCAGCAGCTTAGCCCCCTCGACCGGAGGGCACCAGCATTTT
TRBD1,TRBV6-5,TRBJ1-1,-,CASSYSIPGQPEGTEAFF,TGTGCCAGCAGTTACTCAATCCCGGGACAGCCAGAGGGAACTGAAGCTTTCTTT